Below are 14 T cell receptor beta chains sequenced from a single sample in a study of T cells in tuberculosis. The table came from immunoSEQ multiplex PCR; TCRdb's copy has only in-frame clones and leaves some out. This sample yields about 30,000 clones, of which 95% to 96% are seen a single time; roughly 2.5% belongs to the top ten. Material: PBMCs. The receptors stem from a donor aged 10 to 29 with latent tuberculosis or without tuberculosis infection.

This chain links TRBV18 with TRBJ2-6, with no clear D. The CDR3 extends over 14 amino acids. Germline CDR1 is KGHSH and CDR2 is LQKENI. V dropped 6 bases and J dropped 0 bases, with 6 bases sitting between them. CDR3 amino acids: CASSLSSGANVLTF. The CDR3 coding sequence is TGTGCCAGCTCGCTTAGCTCTGGGGCCAACGTCCTGACTTTC.

The chain links TRBV19 to TRBJ1-5; D remains ambiguous. The CDR3 totals 15 residues. The V end lost 1 base, the J end lost 0 bases, and 7 bases lay between the germline ends. CDR1 is LNHDA and CDR2 is SQIVND in the germline V gene (reference sequence). CDR3 sequence (DNA): TGTGCCAGTAGTATAGGAGATTATAGCAATCAGCCCCAGCATTTT. It specifies CASSIGDYSNQPQHF.

V is TRBV6-1 and J is TRBJ2-1, with D tentatively TRBD2 (5 bases). V was trimmed by 6 bases and J by 3 bases, leaving 9 bases between them. Germline values: CDR1 MNHNS, CDR2 SASEGT. CDR3 length: 13 amino acids. In DNA, the CDR3 is TGTGCCAGCAGGCAGGAGGTCTACAATGAGCAGTTCTTC. Encoded protein: CASRQEVYNEQFF.

The V gene is TRBV4-3, the J gene TRBJ1-2; weak D call: TRBD1 (5 bases). Trimming removed 0 bases at V and 4 bases at J, with 12 bases between. This CDR3 comprises 15 residues. CDR1 is LGHNA and CDR2 is YSLEER in the germline V gene. The chain's CDR3 is CASSQDRGSIYGYTF. The DNA of the CDR3 is TGCGCCAGCAGCCAAGATAGGGGTAGTATCTATGGCTACACCTTC.

This chain connects TRBV9 to TRBJ1-4; perhaps TRBD1 as D (5 bases). The CDR3 is 17 residues long. Germline V gene data show CDR1 as SGDLS and CDR2 as YYNGEE. V was trimmed by 0 bases and J by 5 bases, leaving 17 bases between them. Written as DNA, the CDR3 is TGTGCCAGCAGCGTAGCTCCACTACAGGAACCGAATGAAAAACTGTTTTTT. It encodes CASSVAPLQEPNEKLFF.

The rearrangement joins TRBV5-4 to TRBJ2-7; D may be TRBD2 (6 bases). Germline V gene lookup returns CDR1 SGHNT and CDR2 YYREEE (reference sequence). The V gene lost 1 base and the J gene lost 3 bases, with 14 bases spanning the gap. The CDR3 is made up of 15 amino acids. The CDR3 is CASSLQGGLIYEQYF. CDR3 bases: TGTGCCAGCAGCTTGCAGGGAGGTCTGATCTACGAGCAGTACTTC.

CDR3 in DNA: TGTGCCAGCAGCCAAGAATCAGGACTTAGAAACCCGGATACGCAGTATTTT. Translation: CASSQESGLRNPDTQYF. The J gene is TRBJ2-3, the V gene TRBV4-2; possible D gene TRBD2, 5 bases. CDR3 length: 17 amino acids. V dropped 0 bases and J dropped 6 bases, with 19 bases sitting between them. The germline V gene encodes CDR1 LGHNA and CDR2 YNFKEQ.

CDR3 loop: CASSSPFSPLHF. The CDR3, as DNA: TGTGCCAGCAGCTCTCCTTTTTCACCCCTCCACTTT. The gene calls are TRBV11-2 and TRBJ1-6; D is uncertain. The CDR3 totals 12 residues. CDR1 is SGHAT, CDR2 FQNNGV, per germline. Deletions cut 4 bases from V and 9 bases from J, with 7 bases between.

This rearrangement joins TRBV6-9 to TRBJ2-7, with 10 bases aligning to TRBD1. Unmatched junction bases numbered 11, after V lost 5 bases and J lost 1 base. Germline V gene sequence: CDR1 MNHGY, CDR2 SVAAGI. The CDR3 covers 17 residues. CDR3 bases: TGTGCCAGCAGTCGTCCCGGGACAGGGGCCAAATCCTACGAGCAGTACTTC. Its protein product is CASSRPGTGAKSYEQYF.

This clone appeared once. The V call is TRBV9, the J call TRBJ2-3, with TRBD1 identical over 11 bases. The J segment lost 0 bases and the V segment lost 4 bases, leaving 4 bases of the junction unmatched. The germline V gene encodes CDR1 SGDLS and CDR2 YYNGEE. The CDR3 has 16 amino acids. CDR3 protein: CASSKGQGGSTDTQYF. For the CDR3, the DNA is TGTGCCAGCAGCAAGGGACAGGGGGGCAGCACAGATACGCAGTATTTT.

V usage is TRBV11-2 and J usage is TRBJ2-1; TRBD2 might be the D (6 bases). This CDR3 contains 15 residues. In germline, CDR1 is SGHAT, CDR2 FQNNGV. Trimming shortened V by 5 bases and J by 0 bases, and 11 bases separated the two germline ends. The CDR3, as DNA: TGTGCCAGCAGCCCTGGGGGGAGCTCCTACAATGAGCAGTTCTTC. This gives the protein CASSPGGSSYNEQFF.

The table lists this clone with a count of one. The chain carries TRBV7-9 and TRBJ1-2; weak D call: TRBD1 (6 bases). V shed 5 bases and J shed 2 bases, with 12 bases lying between them. The germline gives CDR1 SEHNR, CDR2 FQNEAQ (reference sequence). This CDR3 region has 14 residues. This chain's CDR3 is CASSRLDRNYGYTF. DNA for the CDR3: TGTGCCAGCAGCCGCCTAGACAGGAACTATGGCTACACCTTC.

J is TRBJ2-3 and V is TRBV10-2; TRBD2 matches 14 bases. V was clipped by 3 bases and J by 4 bases; unmatched bases: 3. Germline values: CDR1 WSHSY, CDR2 SAAADI. CDR3 length equals 16 residues. CDR3 loop: CASSEGTSGSSDTQYF. The CDR3 DNA follows: TGCGCCAGCAGTGAAGGGACTAGCGGGAGTTCAGATACGCAGTATTTT.

This chain joins TRBV5-1 and TRBJ2-7, with a tentative D call TRBD2 (6 bases). The germline V gene encodes CDR1 SGHRS and CDR2 YFSETQ. CDR3 length: 17 residues. The germline V and J ends were trimmed by 4 bases and 0 bases, with 20 bases remaining between them. The CDR3 nucleotides read TGCGCCAGCAGCCGATTCATTTTTGCGGGAAACTCCTACGAGCAGTACTTC. This sequence encodes CASSRFIFAGNSYEQYF.